This TCR beta chain was profiled in a study of blood T cell repertoires in COVID-19. Study information: Whether acute or convalescent, the COVID-19 samples came from the United States, Italy and Spain. T cells, B-cell-depleted T cells, or PBMCs supplied cDNA or gDNA.

Germline lookup yields CDR1 SQVTM and CDR2 ANQGSEA. The CDR3 extends over 15 amino acids. J was trimmed by 4 bases and V by 6 bases; bases with no gene match: 10. Assay: immunoSEQ multiplex PCR; the TCRdb copy retains only in-frame clones and omits some. The sample carries approximately 210,000 clones, 70% to 85% recorded once. Membership in each cohort depended on participant-reported clinical history. For recovered donors of Cohort 3, there were two negative PCRs, clearance, or symptom resolution. This chain connects TRBV29-1 to TRBJ2-1; 9 nucleotides align to TRBD2. This clonotype was obtained from a man aged 40-55 years who had recovered from COVID-19. Sample: PBMCs or T cells enriched from blood (not recorded which). The CDR3 sequence: CSVRESGGPYNEQFF. CDR3 in DNA: TGCAGCGTCCGGGAAAGCGGGGGGCCTTACAATGAGCAGTTCTTC.